These 18 T cell receptor beta chains share one sample of origin, sequenced in a study of blood T cells in healthy people across ages. The use of a sample-barcoded 5' primer and a J-beta primer mix characterized a second PCR of roughly 7 to 12 cycles. One entry per CDR3 protein, called by TCRdb with MiXCR from the 5' RACE reads. The sample contains hundreds of thousands of distinct CDR3 sequences, under 65% of which appear only once. Sequencing was done on a sample of blood. These receptor sequences come from a woman over 75 in good health.

The CDR3 loop is CASSRTSRTDTQYF. CDR3 sequence (DNA): TGTGCCAGCAGCCGGACTAGCCGCACAGATACGCAGTATTTT. J is TRBJ2-3 and V is TRBV12-3 or TRBV12-4; 8 bases line up with TRBD2. The length of the CDR3 is 14 residues. With 6 bases clipped from V and 1 base from J, the junction kept 3 bases outside the gene matches.

The sample holds a few counts of this clonotype. This sequence joins TRBV7-2 and TRBJ1-1; D is unresolved. The CDR3 is made up of 13 amino acids. V lost 0 bases and J lost 8, with 10 bases in between. Germline CDR1 reads SGHTA; CDR2 reads FQGNSA. The CDR3 sequence is CASSLALGEEAFF. As DNA, the CDR3 is TGTGCCAGCAGCTTAGCGCTCGGCGAAGAAGCTTTCTTT. Full variable domain (missing parts from reference TRBV7-2 and TRBJ1-1): GAGVSQSPSNKVTEKGKDVELRCDPISGHTALYWYRQSLGQGLEFLIYFQGNSAPDKSGLPSDRFSAERTGGSVSTLTIQRTQQEDSAVYLCASSLALGEEAFFGQGTRLTVV.

V usage is TRBV6-6 and J usage is TRBJ1-1; the D is unclear. The CDR3 is 14 residues long. The V and J ends lost 5 bases and 5 bases respectively, with 15 bases between them. The germline V gene has CDR1 MNHNY and CDR2 SVGAGI (reference sequence). CDR3 sequence reads: CASSDAFQATEAFF. The CDR3 region has the DNA TGTGCCAGCAGTGACGCCTTTCAAGCGACTGAAGCTTTCTTT.

The chain employs TRBV5-1 and TRBJ2-2; D call uncertain. V was trimmed by 0 bases and J by 2 bases, leaving 11 bases between them. Germline lookup yields CDR1 SGHRS and CDR2 YFSETQ. The CDR3 length is 16 residues. The CDR3 coding sequence is TGCGCCAGCAGCTTGGTATCCGCGGCCAACACCGGGGAGCTGTTTTTT. It encodes CASSLVSAANTGELFF.

The V call is TRBV27, the J call TRBJ1-2, with D perhaps TRBD1 (5 bases). CDR1 is MNHEY and CDR2 is SMNVEV in the germline V gene (reference sequence). There are 13 residues in the CDR3. V lost 6 bases and J lost 4, with 12 bases in between. The CDR3 coding sequence is TGTGCCAGCAGCACCGACAGAACCTATGGCTACACCTTC. Protein: CASSTDRTYGYTF.

The rearrangement joins TRBV2 to TRBJ1-4; 11 bases agree with TRBD1. CDR1 SNHLY and CDR2 FYNNEI come from the germline V gene. The V gene end was trimmed by 9 bases and the J gene end by 7 bases; junction bases not matched to a gene: 7. CDR3 length equals 14 residues. The CDR3 here is CASLVDRGLEKLFF. CDR3 DNA: TGTGCCAGTCTTGTGGACAGGGGGCTTGAAAAACTGTTTTTT.

On this clonotype: This may come from a read error, since a much larger clone is one base off. The rearrangement joins TRBV5-1 to TRBJ2-1, with 8 bases that match TRBD1. V was pared by 6 bases and J by 2 bases, with 7 bases of the junction left unmatched. Per germline, CDR1 SGHRS and CDR2 YFSETQ. This CDR3 is built from 15 residues. CDR3 amino acids: CASNSGQGPYNEQFF. For the CDR3, the DNA is TGCGCCAGCAACTCAGGACAGGGACCCTACAATGAGCAGTTCTTC.

This clonotype was found a few times. The gene calls are TRBV3-1 and TRBJ2-7, with a tentative D call TRBD2 (5 bases). Germline CDR1 reads LGHDT; CDR2 reads YNNKEL (reference sequence). The V and J ends lost 2 bases and 0 bases respectively, with 14 bases between them. CDR3 length equals 16 residues. CDR3 sequence: CASSQKWGGSSYEQYF. The CDR3 region has the DNA TGTGCCAGCAGCCAAAAATGGGGTGGGAGCTCCTACGAGCAGTACTTC.

This chain uses TRBV7-2 with TRBJ2-1, with unresolved D. From germline, CDR1 is SGHTA and CDR2 FQGNSA. CDR3 length: 13 amino acids. V was pared by 6 bases and J by 0 bases, with 6 bases between. The CDR3 loop is CASRSVSYNEQFF. The DNA of the CDR3 is TGTGCCAGCAGGTCCGTCTCCTACAATGAGCAGTTCTTC.

A note on this clonotype: A read error may be the cause here, since a much bigger clone is one base away. The gene calls are TRBV5-1 and TRBJ2-1; the match to TRBD1 covers 8 bases. The DNA end is a closer match to TRBJ2-7, so the J assignment may be wrong. This CDR3 has 16 amino acids. From germline, CDR1 is SGHRS and CDR2 YFSETQ. The CDR3 region has the DNA TGCGCCAGCAGCTCGACAGGGGCAAGCTCCTACAATGAGCAGTACTTC. This encodes CASSSTGASSYNEQYF.

CDR3 loop: CASSLRAGGDDGYTF. In DNA, the CDR3 is TGTGCCAGCAGCTTACGGGCAGGGGGGGATGATGGCTACACCTTC. The gene calls are TRBV7-2 and TRBJ1-2; 7 bases agree with TRBD1. The J segment lost 6 bases and the V segment lost 2 bases, leaving 9 bases of the junction unmatched. In germline, CDR1 is SGHTA, CDR2 FQGNSA. CDR3 length equals 15 residues.

This clonotype has a count of ten or more. This chain uses TRBV3-1 with TRBJ2-7; D not resolved. Trimming cost V 1 base and J 4 bases, with 8 bases left between them. The germline V gene encodes CDR1 LGHDT and CDR2 YNNKEL (reference sequence). This CDR3 contains 13 residues. The CDR3 coding sequence is TGTGCCAGCAGCCAAGTCGAGCGATACGAGCAGTACTTC. Amino acids: CASSQVERYEQYF.

This clonotype was counted ten times or more. The chain uses TRBV27 and TRBJ2-1; unclear D gene. CDR3 length: 15 amino acids. V gave up 0 bases and J gave up 7 bases, with 13 bases separating them. CDR1 and CDR2 (germline): MNHEY, SMNVEV (reference sequence). CDR3 in DNA: TGTGCCAGCAGTTTATCCCGGGTTATCGGAAATGAGCAGTTCTTC. As protein: CASSLSRVIGNEQFF.

There are many counts of this clonotype. The chain carries TRBV21-1 and TRBJ2-5; TRBD1 is taken as the D call from the table, unchecked against the DNA. TRBV21-1 is deemed a pseudogene. The CDR3 has 15 residues. The CDR3 nucleotides read TGTGCCAGCAGCAAAGATTCAAGGGGGGGAGAGACCCAGTACTTC. Its translation: CASSKDSRGGETQYF.

This clonotype was recorded only once. This may arise from a read error, as a much more abundant clone is one base away. V is TRBV24-1 and J is TRBJ2-7; D remains unclear. V lost 12 bases, J lost 1 base, and 6 bases lay in between. This CDR3 comprises 10 residues. Germline-derived CDR1 and CDR2 are KGHDR and SFDVKD. The CDR3 DNA is TGTGCCCCCGCTTCCTACGAGCAGTACTTC. Translating it yields CAPASYEQYF.

CDR3 region: CASSFTGVTYNEQFF. The CDR3, as DNA: TGTGCCAGCAGCTTCACAGGGGTAACCTACAATGAGCAGTTCTTC. The J gene is TRBJ2-1, the V gene TRBV7-2, with TRBD1 identical over 7 bases. CDR1 SGHTA and CDR2 FQGNSA come from the germline V gene. J gave up 2 bases and V 3 bases, and 4 bases lay outside the gene matches. The CDR3 runs to 15 residues.

The V call is TRBV7-2, the J call TRBJ1-4; 9 bases are shared with TRBD1. In germline, CDR1 is SGHTA, CDR2 FQGNSA. CDR3 length equals 18 residues. V trimming: 5 bases; J trimming: 8 bases; junction bases outside the gene matches: 18. The DNA for the CDR3 is TGTGCCAGCAGCCGCTATTCCCCGACCGGGACAGGGACGGAAAAACTGTTTTTT. Encoded protein: CASSRYSPTGTGTEKLFF.

This clonotype has only a few counts. The rearrangement uses TRBV6-1 and TRBJ2-3; 9 nucleotides align to TRBD1. Unmatched junction bases numbered 7, after V lost 8 bases and J lost 4 bases. Per the germline V gene, CDR1 is MNHNS and CDR2 is SASEGT. This CDR3 is 14 amino acids long. The CDR3 nucleotides read TGTGCCAGCGACCGGGACAGGGATGCAGATACGCAGTATTTT. Protein sequence: CASDRDRDADTQYF.